A single sample is the source of the 7 T cell receptor beta chains below, sequenced in a study of neurological immune-mediated disorders. TCRdb analysed the 5' RACE reads with MiXCR anew, one entry per CDR3 protein. This table has roughly 80,000 distinct CDR3 sequences, approximately 6% appearing once. Time point described: longitudinal time-point 2. The sample was PBMCs. The source of these receptors is a woman aged 55-75 years with multiple sclerosis.

This clonotype was recorded many times. The chain has TRBV7-2 and TRBJ1-5; the D gene is possibly TRBD1 (5 bases). With 2 bases removed from V and 3 bases from J, the gap between germline ends came to 14 bases. CDR3 size: 16 residues. From germline, CDR1 is SGHTA and CDR2 FQGNSA. Here the CDR3 reads CASSLSSGEPNQPQHF. The CDR3 region has the DNA TGTGCCAGCAGCTTAAGTTCGGGGGAACCCAATCAGCCCCAGCATTTT.

This clonotype showed up many times. The V gene is TRBV7-9, the J gene TRBJ2-6; TRBD1 agrees at 7 bases. V was clipped by 2 bases and J by 0 bases; unmatched bases: 7. Germline CDR1 is SEHNR and CDR2 is FQNEAQ (reference sequence). CDR3 length equals 18 residues. The CDR3 region has the DNA TGTGCCAGCAGCTTATCGGACAGGCTCCGCTCTGGGGCCAACGTCCTGACTTTC. Amino acids: CASSLSDRLRSGANVLTF.

This clonotype was seen many times. The chain combines TRBV12-3 or TRBV12-4 with TRBJ1-1; D unresolved. The CDR3 runs to 15 residues. Between the trimmed V and J ends, which lost 4 bases and 1 base, there was a span of 13 bases. Written as DNA, the CDR3 is TGTGCCAGCAGTTCCCCAGTTTCCGAGAACACTGAAGCTTTCTTT. It is translated as CASSSPVSENTEAFF.

This clonotype was seen repeatedly, ten times or more. The J gene is TRBJ1-2, the V gene TRBV5-1; possibly TRBD1 for D (5 bases). Germline loops: CDR1 SGHRS, CDR2 YFSETQ. Trimming stripped 2 bases from V and 6 bases from J, with 14 bases between. The CDR3 sequence is 14 residues long. In nucleotides, the CDR3 is TGCGCCAGCAGCTTCGCCGGGACCCCGGATGGCTACACCTTC. This encodes CASSFAGTPDGYTF.

This clonotype showed up many times. The chain combines TRBV27 with TRBJ2-5; the match to TRBD1 covers 8 bases. V was clipped by 8 bases and J by 5 bases; unmatched bases: 13. There are 15 residues in the CDR3. Germline V gives CDR1 MNHEY, CDR2 SMNVEV (reference sequence). The CDR3 reads CASGGGQGIGETQYF. The CDR3 coding sequence is TGTGCCAGCGGGGGAGGACAGGGCATTGGGGAGACCCAGTACTTC.

This clonotype was seen ten or more times. This rearrangement joins TRBV28 to TRBJ1-1; the D is unclear. This CDR3 is built from 14 residues. The V gene's germline CDR1 is MDHEN and CDR2 SYDVKM. Trimming left V 2 bases short and J 6 bases short, with 13 bases between. The CDR3 reads CASSLPDNGAEAFF. The CDR3 DNA follows: TGTGCCAGCAGTTTACCCGATAACGGCGCTGAAGCTTTCTTT.

This clonotype was seen repeatedly, ten times or more. The chain joins TRBV5-1 to TRBJ2-5; D is possibly TRBD2 (8 bases). This CDR3 contains 14 residues. Deletions cut 3 bases from V and 5 bases from J, with 14 bases between. Germline lookup yields CDR1 SGHRS and CDR2 YFSETQ. This chain's CDR3 is CASSSPGGGETQYF. CDR3 DNA sequence: TGCGCCAGCAGCTCTCCGGGAGGGGGCGAGACCCAGTACTTC.